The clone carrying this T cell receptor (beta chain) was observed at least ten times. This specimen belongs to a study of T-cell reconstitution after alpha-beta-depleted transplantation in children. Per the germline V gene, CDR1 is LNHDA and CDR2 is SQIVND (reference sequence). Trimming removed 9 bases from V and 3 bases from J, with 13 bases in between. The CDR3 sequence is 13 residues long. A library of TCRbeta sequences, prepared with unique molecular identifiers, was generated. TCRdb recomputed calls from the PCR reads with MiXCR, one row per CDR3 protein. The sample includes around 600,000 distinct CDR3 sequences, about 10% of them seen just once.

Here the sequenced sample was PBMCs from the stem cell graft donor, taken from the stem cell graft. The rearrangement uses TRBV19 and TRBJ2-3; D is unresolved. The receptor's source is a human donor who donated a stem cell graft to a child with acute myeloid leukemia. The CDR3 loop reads CASMVTMTDTQYF. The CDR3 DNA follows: TGTGCCAGCATGGTTACGATGACAGATACGCAGTATTTT.